The rows below give T cell receptor beta chains drawn from one sample of a study of beta chain features in type 1 diabetes. Assay used: immunoSEQ multiplex PCR; TCRdb lists only in-frame clones, some missing. There are 140,000 to 150,000 clones in the sample; about 12% occur only once, and approximately 1.3% lies in the top ten. Sequenced input: central memory CD4+ T cells from blood. These receptors all come from a man aged 18 to 30 with type 1 diabetes. CDR3s include the opening cysteine and the closing phenylalanine or tryptophan. A D gene is named only where the DNA matches it firmly. The size entry is marked missing in some rows and otherwise reads once, few, many or a size class.

J	V	size	D	CDR3	DNA
TRBJ2-7	TRBV7-2	few	NA	CASSSSSDSRYEQYF	TGTGCCAGCAGTTCTTCATCGGACAGTCGGTACGAGCAGTACTTC
TRBJ1-1	TRBV6-1	few	TRBD1	CASTSSTGRVAEAFF	TGTGCCAGCACTTCGTCGACAGGGCGGGTCGCTGAAGCTTTCTTT
TRBJ1-1	TRBV29-1	NA	NA	CSVRLEGTEAFF	TGCAGCGTCAGGTTAGAGGGCACTGAAGCTTTCTTT
TRBJ2-2	TRBV14	NA	NA	CASSQDTLANGELFF	TGTGCCAGCAGCCAAGACACCCTCGCAAACGGGGAGCTGTTTTTT
TRBJ2-3	TRBV5-1	NA	NA	CASNPRRGDTDTQYF	TGCGCCAGCAACCCCCGTAGGGGGGACACAGATACGCAGTATTTT
TRBJ2-5	TRBV9	NA	NA	CASSTSSGPLRETQYF	TGTGCCAGCAGCACCTCCTCCGGACCCTTGAGAGAGACCCAGTACTTC
TRBJ1-2	TRBV25-1	NA	NA	CASSVPNYGYTF	TGTGCCAGCAGTGTCCCGAACTATGGCTACACCTTC
TRBJ1-6	TRBV27	NA	TRBD1	CASSLLFGTGSSYNSPLHF	TGTGCCAGCAGTCTCCTCTTTGGGACAGGGAGCTCCTATAATTCACCCCTCCACTTT
TRBJ2-7	TRBV29-1	few	NA	CSVQAHNDEQYF	TGCAGCGTCCAGGCGCATAACGACGAGCAGTACTTC
TRBJ1-1	TRBV14	many	TRBD1	CASSGTATEAFF	TGTGCCAGCAGCGGGACAGCCACTGAAGCTTTCTTT
TRBJ2-3	TRBV6-1	few	TRBD2	CASSERLAGTDTQYF	TGTGCCAGCAGTGAACGGCTAGCGGGGACAGATACGCAGTATTTT
TRBJ1-2	TRBV4-2	NA	TRBD1	CASSQVEGADYGYTF	TGTGCCAGCAGCCAAGTGGAGGGGGCCGACTATGGCTACACCTTC
TRBJ2-2	TRBV10-3	few	NA	CAISVVAIEGTGELFF	TGTGCCATCAGTGTTGTGGCCATTGAAGGCACCGGGGAGCTGTTTTTT
TRBJ2-4	TRBV20-1	many	NA	CSATPSGIQYF	TGCAGTGCTACCCCTTCGGGCATTCAGTACTTC
TRBJ1-1	TRBV29-1	NA	NA	CSVVGTGVMNTEAFF	TGCAGCGTTGTAGGTACAGGAGTTATGAACACTGAAGCTTTCTTT
TRBJ2-7	TRBV5-1	few	TRBD1	CASSPGTASYEQYF	TGCGCCAGCAGCCCGGGGACAGCCTCCTACGAGCAGTACTTC
TRBJ2-3	TRBV5-1	NA	TRBD1	CASSLQTGVLDTQYF	TGCGCCAGCAGCCTCCAGACAGGGGTTTTGGATACGCAGTATTTT
TRBJ2-7	TRBV11-2	many	TRBD2	CASSFLSGASSYEQYF	TGTGCCAGCAGCTTCCTTAGCGGGGCCAGCTCCTACGAGCAGTACTTC
TRBJ2-7	TRBV7-8	NA	TRBD1	CASSLARDRAREQYF	TGTGCCAGCAGCTTAGCCAGGGACAGGGCGAGGGAGCAGTACTTC
TRBJ1-2	TRBV28	NA	TRBD1	CASSSTLVGGFGYTF	TGTGCCAGCAGTTCCACCCTTGTAGGGGGCTTTGGCTACACCTTC
TRBJ1-5	TRBV7-2	few	NA	CASSFFNRDQPQHF	TGTGCCAGCAGCTTTTTCAATAGGGATCAGCCCCAGCATTTT
TRBJ2-3	TRBV6-5	few	NA	CASSGGGVTDTQYF	TGTGCCAGCAGTGGTGGAGGGGTGACAGATACGCAGTATTTT
TRBJ2-5	TRBV2	few	NA	CASSREQETQYF	TGTGCCAGCAGTAGAGAACAAGAGACCCAGTACTTC
TRBJ2-7	TRBV19	NA	NA	CASSKDTGSRGQYF	TGTGCCAGTAGTAAGGACACCGGGAGTCGGGGGCAGTACTTC
TRBJ2-6	TRBV5-4	NA	NA	CASSFPSGAGANVLTF	TGTGCCAGCAGCTTCCCCTCAGGGGCTGGGGCCAACGTCCTGACTTTC
TRBJ2-1	TRBV5-6	few	NA	CASSLIRGTEQFF	TGTGCCAGCAGCTTGATTAGGGGCACTGAGCAGTTCTTC
TRBJ1-3	TRBV5-1	few	NA	CASSKQGAGNTIYF	TGCGCCAGCAGTAAACAGGGAGCTGGAAACACCATATATTTT
TRBJ1-2	TRBV6-6	NA	NA	CASSYSNYGYTF	TGTGCCAGCAGTTACTCCAACTATGGCTACACCTTC
TRBJ1-1	TRBV7-2	NA	NA	CASSLPGDSAFF	TGTGCCAGCAGCTTACCAGGGGACTCAGCTTTCTTT
TRBJ1-3	TRBV2	NA	TRBD1	CASSPTGVRGNTIYF	TGTGCCAGCAGCCCGACAGGGGTGAGAGGAAACACCATATATTTT
TRBJ1-6	TRBV7-9	many	TRBD1	CASTQTGASPLHF	TGTGCCAGCACCCAGACAGGGGCCTCACCCCTCCACTTT
TRBJ2-3	TRBV7-2	NA	TRBD2	CASSLEGAGGTDTQYF	TGTGCCAGCAGCTTGGAGGGAGCGGGGGGCACAGATACGCAGTATTTT
TRBJ2-2	TRBV5-5	few	TRBD2	CASSLAFAGDTGELFF	TGTGCCAGCAGCTTGGCCTTCGCGGGAGACACCGGGGAGCTGTTTTTT
TRBJ1-4	TRBV30	few	TRBD1	CAWSTEAGQGGEKLFF	TGTGCCTGGAGTACCGAGGCGGGACAGGGCGGTGAAAAACTGTTTTTT
TRBJ2-7	TRBV7-6	NA	NA	CASSINRENEQYF	TGTGCCAGCAGCATAAACAGGGAGAACGAGCAGTACTTC
TRBJ1-2	TRBV7-2	few	NA	CASSPRRFPGVDGYTF	TGTGCCAGCAGCCCAAGAAGGTTTCCCGGGGTCGATGGCTACACCTTC
TRBJ2-3	TRBV5-1	few	NA	CASSFAGETDTQYF	TGCGCCAGCAGCTTTGCAGGGGAAACAGATACGCAGTATTTT
TRBJ1-1	TRBV18	NA	TRBD1	CASSPDRAGVNTEAFF	TGTGCCAGCTCACCCGACAGGGCGGGAGTGAACACTGAAGCTTTCTTT
TRBJ1-5	TRBV5-1	NA	NA	CASSLEPDQPQHF	TGCGCCAGCAGCTTGGAGCCTGATCAGCCCCAGCATTTT
TRBJ2-3	TRBV27	NA	TRBD2	CASTRTSGTYRGTDTQYF	TGTGCCAGCACCCGGACTAGCGGGACCTATCGGGGCACAGATACGCAGTATTTT
TRBJ2-7	TRBV5-4	NA	NA	CASSRESTYEQYF	TGTGCCAGCAGCCGGGAGAGTACCTACGAGCAGTACTTC
TRBJ2-1	TRBV28	few	NA	CASSLGGGTYNEQFF	TGTGCCAGCAGTTTGGGTGGGGGAACCTACAATGAGCAGTTCTTC
TRBJ2-1	TRBV9	few	NA	CASSPRQYNEQFF	TGTGCCAGCAGCCCTAGACAGTACAATGAGCAGTTCTTC
TRBJ1-6	TRBV18	few	NA	CASSPLTDSPLHF	TGTGCCAGCTCACCGCTGACAGATTCACCCCTCCACTTT
TRBJ2-4	TRBV21-1	few	NA	CASRTGTSKNIQYF	TGTGCCAGCAGAACCGGGACATCCAAAAACATTCAGTACTTC
TRBJ2-7	TRBV6-5	few	NA	CASSYSRGYEQYF	TGTGCCAGCAGTTACTCGAGGGGATATGAGCAGTACTTC
TRBJ2-6	TRBV27	NA	NA	CASSYAQSGANVLTF	TGTGCCAGCAGTTATGCGCAATCTGGGGCCAACGTCCTGACTTTC
TRBJ1-1	TRBV28	NA	TRBD1	CASGQGTVFSPFF	TGTGCCAGCGGACAAGGGACAGTGTTTTCGCCTTTCTTT